This entry lists 5 T cell receptor beta chains sequenced from one sample in a study of shared clonotypes between healthy human individuals. Using immunoSEQ multiplex PCR, the repertoire was profiled, and TCRdb retains in-frame clones only, with some absent. The table records some 2,000,000 clones, approximately 96% of them present only once. Sequences were obtained from naive CD4+ T cells sorted from blood. Indicated subset: CD45RA+ positively selected. The receptors derive from a man aged 18 to 35 in good health.

This sequence joins TRBV30 and TRBJ2-6; 9 nucleotides line up with TRBD1. The V gene end was trimmed by 7 bases and the J gene end by 0 bases; junction bases not matched to a gene: 7. This CDR3 comprises 16 residues. In germline, CDR1 is GTSNPN, CDR2 SVGIG (reference sequence). The CDR3 DNA is TGTGCCTTTGGACAGGGGTTAAGCTCTGGGGCCAACGTCCTGACTTTC. It encodes CAFGQGLSSGANVLTF. The full variable domain, its missing parts supplied by reference TRBV30 and TRBJ2-6, is SQTIHQWPATLVQPVGSPLSLECTVEGTSNPNLYWYRQAAGRGLQLLFYSVGIGQISSEVPQNLSASRPQDRQFILSSKKLLLSDSGFYLCAFGQGLSSGANVLTFGAGSRLTVL.

The gene calls are TRBV2 and TRBJ2-7, with unresolved D. CDR3 length: 13 residues. Looked up from germline, CDR1 is SNHLY and CDR2 is FYNNEI. Trimming stripped 3 bases from V and 3 bases from J, with 9 bases between. In nucleotides, the CDR3 is TGTGCCAGCAGTGATGAAGGCAGCTACGAGCAGTACTTC. Its protein is CASSDEGSYEQYF.

The chain has TRBV6-6 and TRBJ1-5; tentatively, D is TRBD1 (5 bases). Germline CDR1 reads MNHNY; CDR2 reads SVGAGI (reference sequence). Trimming shortened V by 2 bases and J by 6 bases, and 11 bases separated the two germline ends. The CDR3 has 14 amino acids. The CDR3 region has the DNA TGTGCCAGCAGTTACAGGGGTGGCGGTCAGCCCCAGCATTTT. Encoded protein: CASSYRGGGQPQHF.

This clone was detected a few times. The chain joins TRBV5-1 to TRBJ2-4; D not resolved. This CDR3 is built from 13 residues. CDR1 SGHRS and CDR2 YFSETQ come from the germline V gene. The germline V and J ends were trimmed by 4 bases and 12 bases, with 17 bases remaining between them. The CDR3 DNA is TGCGCCAGCAGCGGGTACGACTCCGAATATCAGTACTTC. It yields the protein CASSGYDSEYQYF.

This sequence joins TRBV6-5 and TRBJ1-6; D uncertain. There are 15 residues in the CDR3. The germline V and J ends were trimmed by 0 bases and 5 bases, with 8 bases remaining between them. CDR1 MNHEY and CDR2 SVGAGI come from the germline V gene. In DNA form, the CDR3 reads TGTGCCAGCAGTTACTCGAACTGGAATAATTCACCCCTCCACTTT. As protein: CASSYSNWNNSPLHF.